The rows below give T cell receptor beta chains drawn from one sample of a study of shared clonotypes between healthy human individuals. TCRdb keeps only in-frame clones here, not all; method: immunoSEQ multiplex PCR. The data contain some 2 million clones, over 85% of them singletons. Input material: naive CD4+ T cells sorted from blood. The source is a young man in good health. The CDR3 runs from the conserved cysteine through the conserved F or W. A D gene is named only where the DNA matches it firmly. For some rows the clone size is stated as once, few or many, or as a class when expanded; others skip it.

CDR3 protein: CAWSGLSGAFF
CDR3 DNA: TGTGCCTGGAGTGGACTCTCAGGAGCTTTCTTT
V gene: TRBV30
D gene: NA
J gene: TRBJ1-1
clone size: NA

CDR3 protein: CASSLTGAGYTF
CDR3 DNA: TGTGCCAGCAGCTTAACAGGGGCTGGCTACACCTTC
V gene: TRBV9
D gene: TRBD1
J gene: TRBJ1-2
clone size: NA

CDR3 protein: CASVEGMNTEAFF
CDR3 DNA: TGTGCCTCCGTTGAAGGTATGAACACTGAAGCTTTCTTT
V gene: TRBV10-3
D gene: NA
J gene: TRBJ1-1
clone size: NA

CDR3 protein: CASSQWTSGYNEQFF
CDR3 DNA: TGCGCCAGCAGCCAGTGGACTAGCGGCTACAATGAGCAGTTCTTC
V gene: TRBV4-3
D gene: TRBD2
J gene: TRBJ2-1
clone size: NA

CDR3 protein: CAISEGVGDTQYF
CDR3 DNA: TGTGCCATCAGTGAAGGGGTTGGGGATACGCAGTATTTT
V gene: TRBV10-3
D gene: NA
J gene: TRBJ2-3
clone size: NA

CDR3 protein: CAISDGQGGNQPQHF
CDR3 DNA: TGTGCCATCAGTGATGGACAGGGTGGCAATCAGCCCCAGCATTTT
V gene: TRBV10-3
D gene: TRBD1
J gene: TRBJ1-5
clone size: NA

CDR3 protein: CASSSAGGTLANYGYTF
CDR3 DNA: TGCGCCAGCAGCTCCGCCGGGGGGACACTAGCTAACTATGGCTACACCTTC
V gene: TRBV5-1
D gene: NA
J gene: TRBJ1-2
clone size: NA

CDR3 protein: CSVGEGATNEKLFF
CDR3 DNA: TGCAGCGTTGGGGAGGGGGCAACTAATGAAAAACTGTTTTTT
V gene: TRBV29-1
D gene: NA
J gene: TRBJ1-4
clone size: NA

CDR3 protein: CASSPLAGAYLANTEAFF
CDR3 DNA: TGTGCCAGCAGCCCCCTCGCAGGAGCCTACCTCGCGAACACTGAAGCTTTCTTT
V gene: TRBV7-8
D gene: NA
J gene: TRBJ1-1
clone size: NA

CDR3 protein: CASIQVNQPQHF
CDR3 DNA: TGCGCCAGCATACAGGTTAATCAGCCCCAGCATTTT
V gene: TRBV5-1
D gene: NA
J gene: TRBJ1-5
clone size: NA

CDR3 protein: CASSLSGVNTEAFF
CDR3 DNA: TGTGCCAGCAGCTTAAGTGGAGTGAACACTGAAGCTTTCTTT
V gene: TRBV7-2
D gene: NA
J gene: TRBJ1-1
clone size: NA

CDR3 protein: CASSPPNRAQGYEQYF
CDR3 DNA: TGTGCCAGCTCACCGCCCAACCGGGCCCAGGGGTACGAGCAGTACTTC
V gene: TRBV18
D gene: NA
J gene: TRBJ2-7
clone size: NA

CDR3 protein: CASSGRDRKETQYF
CDR3 DNA: TGTGCCAGCAGCGGACGGGACAGAAAAGAGACCCAGTACTTC
V gene: TRBV11-1
D gene: TRBD1
J gene: TRBJ2-5
clone size: NA

CDR3 protein: CASSPQTGSNTGELFF
CDR3 DNA: TGTGCCAGCAGCCCCCAGACAGGGTCGAACACCGGGGAGCTGTTTTTT
V gene: TRBV9
D gene: TRBD1
J gene: TRBJ2-2
clone size: once

CDR3 protein: CASSIRAGRETQYF
CDR3 DNA: TGTGCCAGCAGCATTCGAGCGGGAAGGGAGACCCAGTACTTC
V gene: TRBV7-2
D gene: TRBD2
J gene: TRBJ2-5
clone size: NA

CDR3 protein: CASSYRVREQFF
CDR3 DNA: TGTGCCAGCAGTTACAGGGTTCGGGAGCAGTTCTTC
V gene: TRBV25-1
D gene: NA
J gene: TRBJ2-1
clone size: NA

CDR3 protein: CASRQTGTGGYEQYF
CDR3 DNA: TGTGCCAGCAGACAGACCGGGACAGGGGGCTACGAGCAGTACTTC
V gene: TRBV7-8
D gene: TRBD1
J gene: TRBJ2-7
clone size: NA

CDR3 protein: CASNPDIGTDTQYF
CDR3 DNA: TGTGCCAGCAATCCGGACATTGGCACAGATACGCAGTATTTT
V gene: TRBV2
D gene: NA
J gene: TRBJ2-3
clone size: NA

CDR3 protein: CASSERSGGIYEQYF
CDR3 DNA: TGTGCCAGCAGTGAACGTAGCGGGGGGATCTACGAGCAGTACTTC
V gene: TRBV2
D gene: TRBD2
J gene: TRBJ2-7
clone size: NA

CDR3 protein: CASSLTDRGWNTEAFF
CDR3 DNA: TGTGCCAGCAGCTTAACGGACAGGGGGTGGAACACTGAAGCTTTCTTT
V gene: TRBV7-9
D gene: TRBD1
J gene: TRBJ1-1
clone size: once

CDR3 protein: CASSQWTGPMSPLHF
CDR3 DNA: TGCGCCAGCAGCCAGTGGACAGGGCCTATGTCACCCCTCCACTTT
V gene: TRBV4-1
D gene: TRBD1
J gene: TRBJ1-6
clone size: NA

CDR3 protein: CASNPQGGEQFF
CDR3 DNA: TGTGCCAGCAACCCACAGGGTGGGGAGCAGTTCTTC
V gene: TRBV27
D gene: NA
J gene: TRBJ2-1
clone size: once

CDR3 protein: CASSLRNLQGYGYTF
CDR3 DNA: TGCGCCAGCAGCCTACGGAATTTACAGGGCTATGGCTACACCTTC
V gene: TRBV5-1
D gene: NA
J gene: TRBJ1-2
clone size: NA

CDR3 protein: CASRGSYEQYF
CDR3 DNA: TGTGCCAGCAGAGGCAGCTACGAGCAGTACTTC
V gene: TRBV2
D gene: NA
J gene: TRBJ2-7
clone size: NA

CDR3 protein: CASSSGQGDGYTF
CDR3 DNA: TGTGCCAGCAGTTCGGGACAGGGGGACGGCTACACCTTC
V gene: TRBV28
D gene: TRBD1
J gene: TRBJ1-2
clone size: NA

CDR3 protein: CASSLEGKATNEKLFF
CDR3 DNA: TGTGCCAGCAGCTTGGAAGGGAAGGCAACTAATGAAAAACTGTTTTTT
V gene: TRBV5-6
D gene: NA
J gene: TRBJ1-4
clone size: NA

CDR3 protein: CASSLTGPPLSGNTIYF
CDR3 DNA: TGTGCCAGCAGCTTGACAGGGCCCCCCCTGTCTGGAAACACCATATATTTT
V gene: TRBV11-1
D gene: TRBD1
J gene: TRBJ1-3
clone size: NA

CDR3 protein: CASSLRTSGTSSYEQYF
CDR3 DNA: TGTGCCAGCAGCTTGCGGACTAGCGGGACGAGCTCCTACGAGCAGTACTTC
V gene: TRBV5-6
D gene: TRBD2
J gene: TRBJ2-7
clone size: NA

CDR3 protein: CAWSRVTGQYF
CDR3 DNA: TGTGCCTGGAGTAGGGTAACAGGGCAGTACTTC
V gene: TRBV30
D gene: NA
J gene: TRBJ2-7
clone size: once

CDR3 protein: CASSVGPGVGTYEQYF
CDR3 DNA: TGTGCCAGCAGCGTAGGACCAGGAGTCGGGACCTACGAGCAGTACTTC
V gene: TRBV9
D gene: NA
J gene: TRBJ2-7
clone size: NA

CDR3 protein: CASSQDPGGEQYF
CDR3 DNA: TGTGCCAGCAGTCAGGACCCAGGGGGCGAGCAGTACTTC
V gene: TRBV6-4
D gene: TRBD1
J gene: TRBJ2-7
clone size: NA

CDR3 protein: CASSLDGSSGNTIYF
CDR3 DNA: TGTGCCAGCAGCTTAGACGGCAGCTCTGGAAACACCATATATTTT
V gene: TRBV7-2
D gene: NA
J gene: TRBJ1-3
clone size: NA

CDR3 protein: CASSSKSTLHSYEQYF
CDR3 DNA: TGTGCCAGCAGTTCAAAATCGACACTCCACTCCTACGAGCAGTACTTC
V gene: TRBV28
D gene: NA
J gene: TRBJ2-7
clone size: NA

CDR3 protein: CASSSSGAGTGELFF
CDR3 DNA: TGTGCTAGCAGCTCCAGCGGGGCAGGCACCGGGGAGCTGTTTTTT
V gene: TRBV7-7
D gene: TRBD2
J gene: TRBJ2-2
clone size: NA

CDR3 protein: CASSTTGHGANVLTF
CDR3 DNA: TGTGCCAGCAGTACCACAGGGCATGGGGCCAACGTCCTGACTTTC
V gene: TRBV27
D gene: NA
J gene: TRBJ2-6
clone size: NA

CDR3 protein: CASSWGEVSNEQFF
CDR3 DNA: TGTGCCAGCAGCTGGGGAGAGGTCTCCAATGAGCAGTTCTTC
V gene: TRBV5-4
D gene: NA
J gene: TRBJ2-1
clone size: NA

CDR3 protein: CASSSGTSRETQYF
CDR3 DNA: TGTGCCAGTAGCTCCGGGACGTCCAGAGAGACCCAGTACTTC
V gene: TRBV19
D gene: NA
J gene: TRBJ2-5
clone size: once

CDR3 protein: CASSPPGRVNTEAFF
CDR3 DNA: TGTGCCAGCAGCCCCCCCGGCAGGGTGAACACTGAAGCTTTCTTT
V gene: TRBV7-2
D gene: NA
J gene: TRBJ1-1
clone size: NA

CDR3 protein: CSVDPGLPQYF
CDR3 DNA: TGCAGCGTCGACCCGGGGTTGCCCCAGTACTTC
V gene: TRBV29-1
D gene: NA
J gene: TRBJ2-5
clone size: NA

CDR3 protein: CASSKGPPGQPYEQYF
CDR3 DNA: TGCGCCAGCAGCAAAGGCCCCCCGGGACAGCCCTACGAGCAGTACTTC
V gene: TRBV5-1
D gene: TRBD1
J gene: TRBJ2-7
clone size: NA

CDR3 protein: CSVAEGHTAGYTF
CDR3 DNA: TGCAGCGTTGCGGAGGGGCACACCGCTGGCTACACCTTC
V gene: TRBV29-1
D gene: NA
J gene: TRBJ1-2
clone size: NA

CDR3 protein: CASRGSGITYNSPLHF
CDR3 DNA: TGTGCCAGCAGGGGGTCCGGGATCACCTATAATTCACCCCTCCACTTT
V gene: TRBV2
D gene: NA
J gene: TRBJ1-6
clone size: NA

CDR3 protein: CASSSKQSYEQYF
CDR3 DNA: TGTGCCAGCAGCTCAAAACAGAGCTACGAGCAGTACTTC
V gene: TRBV5-4
D gene: NA
J gene: TRBJ2-7
clone size: NA

CDR3 protein: CASSLVGGAGVGTEAFF
CDR3 DNA: TGTGCCAGCAGCTTAGTAGGAGGGGCGGGGGTAGGCACTGAAGCTTTCTTT
V gene: TRBV7-8
D gene: NA
J gene: TRBJ1-1
clone size: NA

CDR3 protein: CASSGPPSGSTDTQYF
CDR3 DNA: TGTGCCAGCAGTGGTCCGCCTAGCGGGAGCACAGATACGCAGTATTTT
V gene: TRBV5-4
D gene: TRBD2
J gene: TRBJ2-3
clone size: NA

CDR3 protein: CASSRDRSDTEAFF
CDR3 DNA: TGTGCCAGCTCACGGGATCGGTCGGACACTGAAGCTTTCTTT
V gene: TRBV18
D gene: NA
J gene: TRBJ1-1
clone size: NA

CDR3 protein: CASNYPKGGQGFYGYTF
CDR3 DNA: TGTGCCAGCAACTACCCGAAAGGGGGACAGGGTTTTTATGGCTACACCTTC
V gene: TRBV28
D gene: TRBD1
J gene: TRBJ1-2
clone size: NA

CDR3 protein: CASSGPGGSPSGANVLTF
CDR3 DNA: TGTGCCAGCAGTGGCCCCGGGGGCTCCCCCTCTGGGGCCAACGTCCTGACTTTC
V gene: TRBV25-1
D gene: NA
J gene: TRBJ2-6
clone size: NA

CDR3 protein: CASSIRTGAYEQYF
CDR3 DNA: TGTGCCAGCAGCATCCGGACAGGTGCTTACGAGCAGTACTTC
V gene: TRBV7-9
D gene: TRBD1
J gene: TRBJ2-7
clone size: NA

CDR3 protein: CASSVQGIETQYF
CDR3 DNA: TGTGCCAGCAGTGTACAGGGGATTGAGACCCAGTACTTC
V gene: TRBV6-1
D gene: TRBD1
J gene: TRBJ2-5
clone size: NA

CDR3 protein: CASSRSRGTSRTGELFF
CDR3 DNA: TGTGCCAGCTCACGCTCCAGGGGAACCTCGAGGACCGGGGAGCTGTTTTTT
V gene: TRBV18
D gene: NA
J gene: TRBJ2-2
clone size: few

CDR3 protein: CASSFPSSTDTQYF
CDR3 DNA: TGCGCCAGCAGCTTCCCTAGTAGCACAGATACGCAGTATTTT
V gene: TRBV5-1
D gene: NA
J gene: TRBJ2-3
clone size: NA

CDR3 protein: CASSLSSSYEQYF
CDR3 DNA: TGTGCCAGCAGCTTATCTAGCTCCTACGAGCAGTACTTC
V gene: TRBV7-9
D gene: NA
J gene: TRBJ2-7
clone size: NA

CDR3 protein: CASSARAGSYNEQFF
CDR3 DNA: TGCGCCAGCAGCGCCCGAGCGGGATCCTACAATGAGCAGTTCTTC
V gene: TRBV5-1
D gene: TRBD2
J gene: TRBJ2-1
clone size: NA

CDR3 protein: CASSPTAFSGANVLTF
CDR3 DNA: TGTGCTAGCAGCCCGACAGCGTTCTCTGGGGCCAACGTCCTGACTTTC
V gene: TRBV7-7
D gene: NA
J gene: TRBJ2-6
clone size: NA